Each of the 20 T cell receptor beta chains below was sequenced from the same sample in a study of metastatic and nonmetastatic thyroid tumors. TCRdb re-called the PCR reads through MiXCR. The sample gives over 20,000 clones, roughly 27% of which show up once; 12% to 15% is in the top ten. All patients were treatment-naive before thyroid surgery. What was sequenced was tumor tissue. The receptors here all came from a male donor with papillary thyroid cancer or a benign thyroid nodule (not recorded which). Some clones in this sample may be carry-over from other donors' samples.

This clone has more than one count but fewer than ten. This chain uses TRBV28 with TRBJ2-7, with D perhaps matching TRBD1 (5 bases). Deletions cut 5 bases from V and 4 bases from J, with 15 bases between. In germline, CDR1 is MDHEN, CDR2 SYDVKM. The CDR3 contains 14 residues. DNA of the CDR3: TGTGCCAGCAGTCCCTCCCTGACAGAATACGAGCAGTACTTC. It encodes CASSPSLTEYEQYF.

This clone was detected only a few times. The chain is built from TRBV24-1 and TRBJ2-1; D remains ambiguous. V was cut by 0 bases and J by 2 bases, with 7 bases left in between. This CDR3 region has 15 residues. From germline, CDR1 is KGHDR and CDR2 SFDVKD. The CDR3 sequence is CATSDLRATYNEQFF. CDR3 nucleotide sequence: TGTGCCACCAGTGATTTGAGGGCGACCTACAATGAGCAGTTCTTC.

This clone appeared a few times. This chain connects TRBV12-3 or TRBV12-4 to TRBJ1-1; D perhaps matches TRBD1 (6 bases). This CDR3 comprises 11 residues. V was trimmed by 7 bases and J by 5 bases, leaving 8 bases between them. CDR3: CASNQGTEAFF. CDR3 in DNA: TGTGCCAGCAACCAGGGGACTGAAGCTTTCTTT.

This clone was seen a handful of times. The CDR3 region has the DNA TGTGCCAGCAGTTACAGGGGCCCTTTCACTGAAGCTTTCTTT. Protein sequence: CASSYRGPFTEAFF. The chain uses TRBV12-3 or TRBV12-4 and TRBJ1-1; 7 nucleotides align to TRBD1. The CDR3 length is 14 residues. V was clipped by 4 bases and J by 4 bases; unmatched bases: 6.

This rearrangement joins TRBV11-2 to TRBJ2-2, with a tentative D call TRBD2 (5 bases). V was pared by 0 bases and J by 11 bases, with 13 bases between. The CDR3 covers 14 residues. Germline lookup yields CDR1 SGHAT and CDR2 FQNNGV. CDR3 region: CASSLEPGTVELFF. The DNA of the CDR3 is TGTGCCAGCAGCTTAGAACCGGGAACCGTTGAGCTGTTTTTT.

This clone was recorded a few times. V and J are TRBV12-3 or TRBV12-4 and TRBJ1-1; possibly TRBD1 for D (5 bases). The CDR3 has 14 residues. Trimming took 6 bases from V and 1 from J, leaving 12 bases between them. The CDR3 sequence is CASSYTTGNTEAFF. The CDR3 bases are TGTGCCAGCAGCTACACCACAGGGAACACTGAAGCTTTCTTT.

This clone was seen a handful of times. This chain links TRBV28 with TRBJ1-6; 9 nucleotides agree with TRBD1. CDR1 and CDR2 (germline): MDHEN, SYDVKM. This CDR3 region has 15 residues. The trim removed 6 bases at V and 6 bases at J, leaving 6 bases unmatched. CDR3 coding DNA: TGTGCCAGCAGGACCGGGACAGGGTCTAATTCACCCCTCCACTTT. Residues: CASRTGTGSNSPLHF.

The V gene is TRBV3-1, the J gene TRBJ1-4, with 8 bases fitting TRBD1. The ends lost 4 bases at V and 4 bases at J; junction bases unmatched: 5. The CDR3 consists of 15 residues. Germline CDR1 LGHDT, CDR2 YNNKEL (reference sequence). CDR3 nucleotides: TGTGCCAGCAGCCTAAACGGACAGGGTAATGAAAAACTGTTTTTT. Translated: CASSLNGQGNEKLFF.

The chain combines TRBV20-1 with TRBJ1-2, with 7 bases identical to TRBD1. V trimming: 3 bases; J trimming: 4 bases; junction bases outside the gene matches: 5. CDR1 and CDR2 from the germline V gene are DFQATT and SNEGSKA (reference sequence). The CDR3 is made up of 13 amino acids. CDR3 sequence (DNA): TGCAGTGCTAGCCAGGGGGAGATCTATGGCTACACCTTC. This encodes CSASQGEIYGYTF.

The table lists this clone with a few counts. The rearrangement uses TRBV28 and TRBJ1-4, with 7 bases fitting TRBD1. This CDR3 comprises 14 residues. Trimming removed 5 bases from V and 5 bases from J; junction bases left unmatched: 5. Germline CDR1 and CDR2: MDHEN and SYDVKM. The DNA for the CDR3 is TGTGCCAGCAGTGAAGGGGGCCCGAATGAAAAACTGTTTTTT. Translated, it gives CASSEGGPNEKLFF.

This clone was found many times. The genes are TRBV11-3 and TRBJ2-2, with D hard to call. This CDR3 spans 12 amino acids. The ends were cut back, 5 bases at V and 3 bases at J, with 4 bases in the middle. Germline V gene data show CDR1 as SGHNT and CDR2 as YENEEA. CDR3 in DNA: TGTGCCAGCAGCGGACACACCGGGGAGCTGTTTTTT. This sequence encodes CASSGHTGELFF.

This clone was counted at least ten times. The chain recombines TRBV2 with TRBJ2-1; TRBD2 matches at 11 bases. The CDR3 covers 16 residues. V shed 6 bases, J shed 4 bases, and the junction held 8 bases outside the gene matches. Germline lookup yields CDR1 SNHLY and CDR2 FYNNEI. Here the CDR3 DNA reads TGTGCCAGCAGAACCCCTAGCGGGAGGTCATACAATGAGCAGTTCTTC. Its protein is CASRTPSGRSYNEQFF.

This clone was detected ten times or more. The rearrangement links TRBV5-1 to TRBJ1-4; D is ambiguous. Germline V lookup: CDR1 SGHRS, CDR2 YFSETQ. V lost 1 base and J 7 bases, leaving 8 bases between the germline ends. CDR3 length: 13 amino acids. The CDR3 nucleotides read TGCGCCAGCAGCTTGCAGTGGGGTGAAAAACTGTTTTTT. Protein sequence: CASSLQWGEKLFF.

This clone was picked up a small number of times. A much more abundant neighbour one base away suggests this may be a read error. The genes are TRBV15 and TRBJ2-1, with 10 positions matching TRBD2. The V gene end was trimmed by 7 bases and the J gene end by 8 bases; junction bases not matched to a gene: 8. CDR3 length: 14 residues. CDR1 is LNHNV and CDR2 is YYDKDF in the germline V gene (reference sequence). This CDR3 is CATISTSGWDEQFF. The CDR3 DNA reads as TGTGCCACCATCTCGACTAGCGGGTGGGATGAGCAGTTCTTC.

The J gene is TRBJ1-1, the V gene TRBV30; perhaps TRBD1 as D (6 bases). The CDR3 has 12 amino acids. Looked up from germline, CDR1 is GTSNPN and CDR2 is SVGIG (reference sequence). V was cut by 1 base and J by 11 bases, with 14 bases left in between. The CDR3 DNA is TGTGCCTGGAGTGGCGTGGGGGGCTTGGCTTTCTTT. This translates into CAWSGVGGLAFF.

This clone was counted a few times. The chain combines TRBV6-1 with TRBJ1-4; weak D call: TRBD1 (5 bases). Trimming shortened V by 7 bases and J by 7 bases, and 13 bases separated the two germline ends. Per the germline V gene, CDR1 is MNHNS and CDR2 is SASEGT. The CDR3 contains 13 residues. CDR3 amino acids: CASTRVGGEKLFF. The CDR3 bases are TGTGCCAGCACAAGGGTCGGGGGTGAAAAACTGTTTTTT.

This clone turned up a few times. In DNA form, the CDR3 reads TGTGCCACCAGTACAGGGTCGGCGGACACCATATATTTT. Its protein product is CATSTGSADTIYF. This chain links TRBV24-1 with TRBJ1-3; D perhaps matches TRBD1 (6 bases). The length of the CDR3 is 13 residues. The ends were cut back, 6 bases at V and 8 bases at J, with 13 bases in the middle. The V gene's germline CDR1 is KGHDR and CDR2 SFDVKD.

This clone has only a few counts. The junction does not match germline at one end; this may be a read error. V usage is TRBV12-3 or TRBV12-4 and J usage is TRBJ1-2; D gene ambiguous. This CDR3 spans 11 amino acids. DNA of the CDR3: TGTGCCAGCAGCTGGGCCTATGGCTGCACCTTC. Translating it yields CASSWAYGCTF.

The CDR3 DNA reads as TGTGCCAGCACTTTAGACGGATCCGGTCAGCCCCAGCATTTT. Its translation: CASTLDGSGQPQHF. The chain combines TRBV6-5 with TRBJ1-5; D call uncertain. V lost 7 bases, J lost 6 bases, and 16 bases lay in between. Per germline, CDR1 MNHEY and CDR2 SVGAGI. The CDR3 has 14 amino acids.

This rearrangement joins TRBV4-1 to TRBJ1-1; D is undetermined. The V gene's germline CDR1 is MGHRA and CDR2 YSYEKL. The CDR3 is made up of 12 amino acids. The V and J ends lost 1 base and 2 bases respectively, with 2 bases between them. The CDR3 protein is CASSQVNTEAFF. CDR3 bases: TGCGCCAGCAGCCAAGTCAACACTGAAGCTTTCTTT.